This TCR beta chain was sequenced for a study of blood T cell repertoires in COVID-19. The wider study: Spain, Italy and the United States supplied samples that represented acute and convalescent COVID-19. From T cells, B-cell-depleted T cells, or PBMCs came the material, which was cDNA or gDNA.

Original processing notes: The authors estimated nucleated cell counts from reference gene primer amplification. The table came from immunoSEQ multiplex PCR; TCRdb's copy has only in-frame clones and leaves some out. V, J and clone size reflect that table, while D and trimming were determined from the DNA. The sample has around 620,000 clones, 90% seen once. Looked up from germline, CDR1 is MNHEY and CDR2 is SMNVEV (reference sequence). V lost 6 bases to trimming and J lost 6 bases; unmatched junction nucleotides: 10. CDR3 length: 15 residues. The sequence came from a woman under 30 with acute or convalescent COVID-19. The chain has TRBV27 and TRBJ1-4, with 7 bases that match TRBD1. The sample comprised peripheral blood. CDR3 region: CASRNGDRVDEKLFF. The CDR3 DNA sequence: TGTGCCAGCAGAAACGGTGACAGGGTTGATGAAAAACTGTTTTTT.